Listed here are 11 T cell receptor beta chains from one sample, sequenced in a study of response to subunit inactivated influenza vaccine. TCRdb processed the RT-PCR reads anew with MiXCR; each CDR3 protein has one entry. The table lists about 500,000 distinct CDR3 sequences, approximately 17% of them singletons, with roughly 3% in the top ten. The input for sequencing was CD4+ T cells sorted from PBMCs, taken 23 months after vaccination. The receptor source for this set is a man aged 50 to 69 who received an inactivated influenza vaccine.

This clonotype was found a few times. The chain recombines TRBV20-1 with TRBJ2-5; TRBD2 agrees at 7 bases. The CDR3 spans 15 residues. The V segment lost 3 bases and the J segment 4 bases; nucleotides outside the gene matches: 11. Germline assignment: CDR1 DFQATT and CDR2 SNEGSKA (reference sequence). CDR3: CSASPGLLVGETQYF. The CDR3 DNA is TGCAGTGCTAGTCCGGGACTATTGGTGGGAGAGACCCAGTACTTC.

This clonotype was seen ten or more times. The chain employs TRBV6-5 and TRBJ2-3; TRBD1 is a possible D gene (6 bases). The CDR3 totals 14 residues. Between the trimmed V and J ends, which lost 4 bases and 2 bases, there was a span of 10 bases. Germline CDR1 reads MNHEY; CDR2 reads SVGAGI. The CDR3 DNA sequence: TGTGCCAGCAGTTCGGGACAAATCACAGATACGCAGTATTTT. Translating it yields CASSSGQITDTQYF.

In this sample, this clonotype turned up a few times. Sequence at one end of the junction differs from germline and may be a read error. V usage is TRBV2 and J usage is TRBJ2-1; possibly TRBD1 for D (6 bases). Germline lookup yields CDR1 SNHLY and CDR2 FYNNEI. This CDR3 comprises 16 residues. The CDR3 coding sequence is TGTGCCAGCAGTGATGTGGGGGCCCGCTCCTACGATGAGCAGTTCTTC. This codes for CASSDVGARSYDEQFF.

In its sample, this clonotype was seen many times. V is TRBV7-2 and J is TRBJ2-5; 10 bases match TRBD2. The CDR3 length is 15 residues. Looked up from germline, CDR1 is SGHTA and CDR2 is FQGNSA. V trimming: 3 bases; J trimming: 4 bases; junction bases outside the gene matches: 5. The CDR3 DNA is TGTGCCAGCAGCTTCGCCGGGACTAGCGTAGAGACCCAGTACTTC. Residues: CASSFAGTSVETQYF.

In DNA form, the CDR3 reads TGTGCCAGCAGTTCGGGACTACCAGCCTACGAGCAGTACTTC. Translated: CASSSGLPAYEQYF. The chain has TRBV6-2 or TRBV6-3 and TRBJ2-7, with TRBD2 matching 7 bases. Trimming at V came to 4 bases and at J to 2 bases, leaving 5 bases not matched to a gene. The length of the CDR3 is 14 residues. Germline-derived CDR1 and CDR2 are MNHEY and SVGEGT.

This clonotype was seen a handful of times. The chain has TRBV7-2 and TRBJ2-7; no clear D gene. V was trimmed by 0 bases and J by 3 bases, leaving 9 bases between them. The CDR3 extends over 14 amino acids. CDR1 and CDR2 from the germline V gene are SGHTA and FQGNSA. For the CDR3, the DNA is TGTGCCAGCAGCTTAGCAGGGATTGACTACGAGCAGTACTTC. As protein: CASSLAGIDYEQYF.

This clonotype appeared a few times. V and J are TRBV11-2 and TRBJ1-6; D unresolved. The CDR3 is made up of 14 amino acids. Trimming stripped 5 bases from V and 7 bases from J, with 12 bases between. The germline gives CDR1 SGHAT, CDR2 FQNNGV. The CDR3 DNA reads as TGTGCCAGCAGCCCTTCGGACGGGAATTCACCCCTCCACTTT. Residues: CASSPSDGNSPLHF.

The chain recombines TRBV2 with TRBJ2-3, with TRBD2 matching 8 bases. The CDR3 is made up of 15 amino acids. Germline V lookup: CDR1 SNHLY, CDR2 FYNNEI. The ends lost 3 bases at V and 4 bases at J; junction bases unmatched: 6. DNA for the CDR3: TGTGCCAGCAGTGAGGCCGGGGGGGCCTCAGATACGCAGTATTTT. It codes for CASSEAGGASDTQYF.

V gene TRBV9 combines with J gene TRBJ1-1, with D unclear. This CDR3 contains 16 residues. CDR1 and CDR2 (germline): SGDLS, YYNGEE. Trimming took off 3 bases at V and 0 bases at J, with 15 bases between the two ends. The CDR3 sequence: CASSGARGRVNTEAFF. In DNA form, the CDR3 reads TGTGCCAGCAGCGGGGCGAGAGGGAGAGTGAACACTGAAGCTTTCTTT. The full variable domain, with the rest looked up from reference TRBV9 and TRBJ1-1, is DSGVTQTPKHLITATGQRVTLRCSPRSGDLSVYWYQQSLDQGLQFLIQYYNGEERAKGNILERFSAQQFPDLHSELNLSSLELGDSALYFCASSGARGRVNTEAFFGQGTRLTVV.

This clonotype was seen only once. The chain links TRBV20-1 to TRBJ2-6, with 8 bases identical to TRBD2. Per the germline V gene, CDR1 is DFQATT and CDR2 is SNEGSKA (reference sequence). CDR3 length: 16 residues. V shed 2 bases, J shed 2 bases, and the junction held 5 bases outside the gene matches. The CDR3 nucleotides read TGCAGTGCTAGACACAGCGGGAGCGCTGGGGCCAACGTCCTGACTTTC. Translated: CSARHSGSAGANVLTF.

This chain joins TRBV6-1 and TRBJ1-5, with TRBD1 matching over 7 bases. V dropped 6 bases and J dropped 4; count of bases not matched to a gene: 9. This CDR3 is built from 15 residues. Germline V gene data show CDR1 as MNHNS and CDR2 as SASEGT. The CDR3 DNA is TGTGCCAGCAGACCTTCGACAGGGACAAATCAGCCCCAGCATTTT. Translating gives CASRPSTGTNQPQHF.